The 23 T cell receptor beta chains below come from one sample, sequenced in a study of blood T cell repertoires in COVID-19. Libraries were prepared by immunoSEQ multiplex PCR; TCRdb keeps only in-frame clonotypes and omits some of them. Altogether about 230,000 clones are present, less than 90% being singletons, with the ten largest covering 2% to 3%. Sequenced material: peripheral blood. The receptor set was obtained from a woman in her 70s with active or convalescent COVID-19.

This rearrangement joins TRBV3-1 (or the pseudogene TRBV3-2) to TRBJ2-6; 7 nucleotides match TRBD2. CDR3 length: 16 amino acids. The J segment lost 0 bases and the V segment lost 4 bases, leaving 3 bases of the junction unmatched. Looked up from germline, CDR1 is LGHDT and CDR2 is YNNKEL (reference sequence). As DNA, the CDR3 is TGTGCCAGCAGCCCTGTAGCGGGCTCTGGGGCCAACGTCCTGACTTTC. This gives the protein CASSPVAGSGANVLTF.

The genes are TRBV28 and TRBJ1-2, with 7 bases identical to TRBD1. The CDR3 has 17 amino acids. V shed 8 bases, J shed 1 base, and the junction held 16 bases outside the gene matches. CDR1 and CDR2 from the germline V gene are MDHEN and SYDVKM. The CDR3 DNA is TGTGCCAGCTCCGAATATCTCGGGACAGTTCTTAACTATGGCTACACCTTC. Protein product: CASSEYLGTVLNYGYTF.

V is TRBV5-1 and J is TRBJ2-5; 13 positions agree with TRBD2. Germline V gives CDR1 SGHRS, CDR2 YFSETQ. This CDR3 spans 17 amino acids. The trim removed 0 bases at V and 4 bases at J, leaving 6 bases unmatched. Here the CDR3 DNA reads TGCGCCAGCAGCTTGGTTGGACTAGCGGGGGCGGGAGAGACCCAGTACTTC. Its protein product is CASSLVGLAGAGETQYF.

This clone was recorded a few times. This chain uses TRBV25-1 with TRBJ2-1; D not certain. This CDR3 has 12 residues. Trimming removed 4 bases at V and 8 bases at J, with 9 bases between. Germline CDR1 reads MGHDK; CDR2 reads SYGVNS. This CDR3 is CASSAAVDEQFF. CDR3 coding DNA: TGTGCCAGCAGTGCCGCGGTCGATGAGCAGTTCTTC.

DNA for the CDR3: TGTGCCATCAGTGCCCAAGACAGGGCGAGGAGAAGGGCCCAGCATTTT. This translates into CAISAQDRARRRAQHF. The rearrangement links TRBV10-3 to TRBJ1-5; TRBD1 matches 7 bases. The CDR3 totals 16 residues. The ends lost 4 bases at V and 11 bases at J; junction bases unmatched: 17. Germline V gene lookup returns CDR1 ENHRY and CDR2 SYGVKD.

This chain uses TRBV5-4 with TRBJ2-5; a weak D match, TRBD2 (6 bases). The CDR3 spans 15 residues. From germline, CDR1 is SGHNT and CDR2 YYREEE (reference sequence). Trimming cost V 4 bases and J 5 bases, with 18 bases left between them. In DNA form, the CDR3 reads TGTGCCAGCAGCCCTTTCGGAGGGGTAGTTGAGACCCAGTACTTC. This sequence encodes CASSPFGGVVETQYF.

The chain is built from TRBV7-2 and TRBJ1-2, with a tentative D call TRBD1 (5 bases). This CDR3 comprises 17 residues. Trimming removed 5 bases at V and 2 bases at J, with 21 bases between. The V gene's germline CDR1 is SGHTA and CDR2 FQGNSA. As DNA, the CDR3 is TGTGCCAGCAGCCCCTACGTTCTGCAGGGTGTGAACTATGGCTACACCTTC. Its translation: CASSPYVLQGVNYGYTF.

This clone was found once. This rearrangement joins TRBV7-8 to TRBJ2-2; D unclear. The V gene's germline CDR1 is SGHVS and CDR2 FQNEAQ. The CDR3 loop spans 15 amino acids. V lost 1 base and J 1 base, leaving 7 bases between the germline ends. CDR3 sequence reads: CASSLGHKNTGELFF. In nucleotides, the CDR3 is TGTGCCAGCAGCTTAGGACATAAGAACACCGGGGAGCTGTTTTTT.

The chain links TRBV9 to TRBJ1-1; D ambiguous. This CDR3 has 13 residues. The V end was cut by 1 base, the J end by 1 base, with 5 bases between. The V gene's germline CDR1 is SGDLS and CDR2 YYNGEE. The DNA for the CDR3 is TGTGCCAGCAGCGTATCCTCGAACACTGAAGCTTTCTTT. Its translation is CASSVSSNTEAFF.

The genes are TRBV28 and TRBJ2-7; no definite D call. Per germline, CDR1 MDHEN and CDR2 SYDVKM. This CDR3 is built from 15 residues. V was pared by 5 bases and J by 4 bases, with 18 bases between. In DNA form, the CDR3 reads TGTGCCAGCAGTCCCGCCGCAGGCCTCCCTTACGAGCAGTACTTC. This codes for CASSPAAGLPYEQYF. Together with reference TRBV28 and TRBJ2-7, the CDR3 gives the full variable domain: DVKVTQSSRYLVKRTGEKVFLECVQDMDHENMFWYRQDPGLGLRLIYFSYDVKMKEKGDIPEGYSVSREKKERFSLILESASTNQTSMYLCASSPAAGLPYEQYFGPGTRLTVT.

This chain links TRBV5-4 with TRBJ2-1; 12 bases match TRBD2. CDR3 length equals 15 residues. Germline V lookup: CDR1 SGHNT, CDR2 YYREEE (reference sequence). V lost 5 bases and J lost 10; bases outside the gene matches: 10. In DNA form, the CDR3 reads TGTGCCAGCAGAGAAGGACTAGCGGGATTGAACGAGCAGTTCTTC. Protein: CASREGLAGLNEQFF.

This clone is a singleton in its sample. The chain has TRBV30 and TRBJ1-5, with TRBD1 matching 9 bases. This CDR3 spans 15 amino acids. Germline V gene data show CDR1 as GTSNPN and CDR2 as SVGIG (reference sequence). V shed 4 bases, J shed 4 bases, and the junction held 8 bases outside the gene matches. CDR3: CAWTETGGPNQPQHF. DNA for the CDR3: TGTGCCTGGACAGAGACAGGGGGGCCAAATCAGCCCCAGCATTTT.

The rearrangement uses TRBV15 and TRBJ1-2; possibly TRBD1 for D (5 bases). V lost 0 bases and J 8 bases, leaving 19 bases between the germline ends. Germline V gives CDR1 LNHNV, CDR2 YYDKDF (reference sequence). CDR3 length: 16 amino acids. The CDR3 loop reads CATSRDPTATVHGYTF. CDR3 DNA: TGTGCCACCAGCAGAGATCCCACCGCGACAGTGCACGGCTACACCTTC.

CDR3 in DNA: TGTGCCAGCAGCTTGACAGGGAACTCCTACGAGCAGTACTTC. It yields the protein CASSLTGNSYEQYF. This chain links TRBV5-6 with TRBJ2-7, with D possibly TRBD1 on 6 matching bases. The CDR3 extends over 14 amino acids. V gave up 1 base and J gave up 0 bases, with 8 bases separating them. Germline V gives CDR1 SGHDT, CDR2 YYEEEE.

The count of this clone is one. This chain connects TRBV27 to TRBJ2-3, with D possibly being TRBD1 (5 bases). The CDR3 loop spans 14 amino acids. The V end was cut by 5 bases, the J end by 8 bases, with 17 bases between. Germline V CDR1 and CDR2: MNHEY, SMNVEV (reference sequence). The CDR3 nucleotides read TGTGCCAGCAGTCTTGGTACCCACCAGGGTACGCAGTATTTT. It specifies CASSLGTHQGTQYF.

This clone was counted once. The V call is TRBV5-4, the J call TRBJ1-2; possibly TRBD1 for D (5 bases). This CDR3 spans 15 amino acids. The V end lost 0 bases, the J end lost 8 bases, and 17 bases lay between the germline ends. Germline CDR1 SGHNT, CDR2 YYREEE (reference sequence). In DNA form, the CDR3 reads TGTGCCAGCAGCTTGGGGAGGGACCCACTAGGCGGCTACACCTTC. Its translation is CASSLGRDPLGGYTF.

For the CDR3, the DNA is TGTGCCAGCAGCCCCAGGACAGGGGGATATGGCTACACCTTC. Encoded protein: CASSPRTGGYGYTF. The chain employs TRBV7-2 and TRBJ1-2; TRBD1 agrees at 10 bases. The germline V gene has CDR1 SGHTA and CDR2 FQGNSA. Trimming at V came to 5 bases and at J to 5 bases, leaving 5 bases not matched to a gene. The CDR3 extends over 14 amino acids.

This chain uses TRBV10-3 with TRBJ2-1, with TRBD2 identical over 11 bases. Germline-derived CDR1 and CDR2 are ENHRY and SYGVKD. V shed 6 bases, J shed 9 bases, and the junction held 10 bases outside the gene matches. The CDR3 covers 15 residues. Written as DNA, the CDR3 is TGTGCCATCAGCCCACTAGCGGGGGTCCGGGGTGAGCAGTTCTTC. Its protein is CAISPLAGVRGEQFF.

V usage is TRBV5-1 and J usage is TRBJ1-2, with no clear D. Trimming shortened V by 0 bases and J by 5 bases, and 17 bases separated the two germline ends. Looked up from germline, CDR1 is SGHRS and CDR2 is YFSETQ. There are 16 residues in the CDR3. The CDR3 region has the DNA TGCGCCAGCAGCTTGGGACAACTCGAGCCCCTTTATGGCTACACCTTC. Encoded protein: CASSLGQLEPLYGYTF.

The chain is built from TRBV7-9 and TRBJ1-3; possible D gene TRBD1, 5 bases. CDR1 and CDR2 (germline): SEHNR, FQNEAQ (reference sequence). The CDR3 length is 16 residues. Trimming pared 0 bases from V and 4 bases from J, leaving 13 bases between. The CDR3 nucleotides read TGTGCCAGCAGCTTAGCTCGGGGGAAGAAGGGAAACACCATATATTTT. Translation: CASSLARGKKGNTIYF.

V is TRBV5-1 and J is TRBJ1-4; D is undetermined. The CDR3 contains 14 residues. Germline CDR1 and CDR2: SGHRS and YFSETQ. V lost 2 bases and J lost 3, with 8 bases in between. In DNA, the CDR3 is TGCGCCAGCAGCTTTTTATGGCCTAATGAAAAACTGTTTTTT. It codes for CASSFLWPNEKLFF.

J is TRBJ2-7 and V is TRBV19; the match to TRBD1 covers 9 bases. The germline gives CDR1 LNHDA, CDR2 SQIVND (reference sequence). The CDR3 extends over 15 amino acids. V was pared by 4 bases and J by 2 bases, with 6 bases of the junction left unmatched. The DNA of the CDR3 is TGTGCCAGTAGTACAACCGGGACAGGGCCCTACGAGCAGTACTTC. Translating it yields CASSTTGTGPYEQYF.

The V and J genes are TRBV5-4 and TRBJ2-2; D is uncertain. The germline V gene has CDR1 SGHNT and CDR2 YYREEE (reference sequence). The CDR3 covers 16 residues. Deletions cut 3 bases from V and 1 base from J, with 13 bases between. The CDR3 nucleotides read TGTGCCAGCAGCTACCGCGAGACAATGAACACCGGGGAGCTGTTTTTT. The encoded protein is CASSYRETMNTGELFF.